This paragraph covers one T cell receptor (beta chain) sequence. The data are from a study of blood T cell repertoires in COVID-19. This CDR3 spans 14 amino acids. Germline values: CDR1 LNHDA, CDR2 SQIVND (reference sequence). Trimming cost V 3 bases and J 1 base, with 9 bases left between them. Assay: immunoSEQ multiplex PCR; the TCRdb copy retains only in-frame clones and omits some. The sample consists of roughly 250,000 clones, 70% to 90% of them appearing once. Sequenced: PBMCs or T cells enriched from blood (not recorded which). The chain couples TRBV19 to TRBJ1-1; unclear D gene. The clonotype was recovered from a woman in her thirties who had recovered from COVID-19. The CDR3 is CASSISVPNTEAFF. CDR3 nucleotide sequence: TGTGCCAGTAGTATTTCGGTACCGAACACTGAAGCTTTCTTT.